One and the same sample provided the 21 T cell receptor beta chains below, sequenced in a study of metastatic and nonmetastatic thyroid tumors. The entire patient cohort was treatment-naive prior to thyroid surgery. Through MiXCR, TCRdb re-clonotyped the PCR reads. The sample holds some 26,000 clones, around 3.9% seen once. Sequenced material: blood. The source of these receptors is a male donor with papillary thyroid cancer or a benign thyroid nodule (not recorded which). Some clones in this sample may be carry-over from other donors' samples.

This clone was seen many times. The chain uses TRBV4-2 and TRBJ2-3, with D hard to call. The ends were cut back, 1 base at V and 1 base at J, with 9 bases in the middle. This CDR3 region has 15 residues. The V gene's germline CDR1 is LGHNA and CDR2 YNFKEQ. The CDR3 loop is CASSQVYAGTDTQYF. Here the CDR3 DNA reads TGTGCCAGCAGCCAAGTTTATGCAGGCACAGATACGCAGTATTTT.

This clone was picked up many times. V is TRBV20-1 and J is TRBJ2-3, with TRBD1 as a possible D gene (5 bases). The CDR3 contains 15 residues. CDR1 DFQATT and CDR2 SNEGSKA come from the germline V gene (reference sequence). Trimming removed 5 bases at V and 1 base at J, with 16 bases between. Written as DNA, the CDR3 is TGCAGTGCTCAAAAGGGGCGGCTCGGCACAGATACGCAGTATTTT. It is translated as CSAQKGRLGTDTQYF.

The chain uses TRBV6-2 or TRBV6-3 and TRBJ2-7; the D gene is possibly TRBD1 (6 bases). This CDR3 comprises 13 residues. CDR1 is MNHEY, CDR2 SVGEGT, per germline. Trimming stripped 8 bases from V and 0 bases from J, with 11 bases between. CDR3 loop: CASGRGSSYEQYV. DNA for the CDR3: TGTGCCAGCGGAAGGGGGAGCTCCTACGAGCAGTACGTC.

Turning to this clone: At one boundary the junction diverges from the germline segment, which might be a read error. The chain couples TRBV24-1 to TRBJ2-1, with a tentative D call TRBD1 (6 bases). The V gene's germline CDR1 is KGHDR and CDR2 SFDVKD. The CDR3 contains 16 residues. The DNA for the CDR3 is TGTGCTACCATTGCCCTGGGACAAGGAATTTACAATGAGCAGTTCTTC. This encodes CATIALGQGIYNEQFF.

The table lists this clone with a few counts. The chain links TRBV7-9 to TRBJ1-2; no clear D gene. The CDR3 has 13 residues. Germline CDR1 and CDR2: SEHNR and FQNEAQ (reference sequence). The V end was cut by 4 bases, the J end by 4 bases, with 10 bases between. CDR3 DNA sequence: TGTGCCAGCAGCTCCCGCCAGCTCTATGGCTACACCTTC. Translation gives CASSSRQLYGYTF.

This clone was found many times. The chain carries TRBV20-1 and TRBJ2-3; no firm D call. The CDR3 has 11 amino acids. CDR1 DFQATT and CDR2 SNEGSKA come from the germline V gene (reference sequence). V was shortened by 5 bases and J by 9 bases, with 12 bases between the two germline ends. For the CDR3, the DNA is TGCAGTGCTTTTCTAGGATCCACGCAGTATTTT. It specifies CSAFLGSTQYF.

This clone was recorded at least ten times. The V gene is TRBV20-1, the J gene TRBJ2-7; no definite D call. The length of the CDR3 is 12 residues. Trimming shortened V by 2 bases and J by 3 bases, and 8 bases separated the two germline ends. Per the germline V gene, CDR1 is DFQATT and CDR2 is SNEGSKA (reference sequence). The CDR3 loop is CSARPLFYEQYF. The CDR3 DNA follows: TGCAGTGCTAGACCCCTCTTCTACGAGCAGTACTTC.

This clone has a handful of counts. Distinct nucleotide sequences in the sample also encode this CDR3. The chain recombines TRBV28 with TRBJ1-4; D is undetermined. V dropped 6 bases and J dropped 4 bases, with 15 bases sitting between them. Germline lookup yields CDR1 MDHEN and CDR2 SYDVKM. CDR3 length: 15 amino acids. CDR3 sequence (DNA): TGTGCCAGCAGCTTAAACCGGGTCGGTAATGAAAAACTGTTTTTT. It yields the protein CASSLNRVGNEKLFF. Full variable domain (remainder filled in from reference TRBV28 and TRBJ1-4): DVKVTQSSRYLVKRTGEKVFLECVQDMDHENMFWYRQDPGLGLRLIYFSYDVKMKEKGDIPEGYSVSREKKERFSLILESASTNQTSMYLCASSLNRVGNEKLFFGSGTQLSVL.

There are a few counts of this clone. A much larger clone is a single base away; this may be a read error. The chain has TRBV29-1 and TRBJ1-1, with no clear D. This CDR3 is 14 amino acids long. The germline V gene encodes CDR1 SQVTM and CDR2 ANQGSEA. The germline V and J ends were trimmed by 5 bases and 3 bases, with 16 bases remaining between them. The CDR3 bases are TGCAGCGTTCCTTACAAGGGTGGGGACACTGAAGCTTTCTTT. Translating gives CSVPYKGGDTEAFF.

This clone was recorded many times. J is TRBJ2-2 and V is TRBV28; 10 bases are shared with TRBD2. Germline V lookup: CDR1 MDHEN, CDR2 SYDVKM. The V segment lost 7 bases and the J segment 6 bases; nucleotides outside the gene matches: 8. There are 15 residues in the CDR3. CDR3 sequence reads: CASTQLAGGAGELFF. CDR3 DNA: TGTGCCAGCACCCAATTAGCGGGAGGAGCCGGGGAGCTGTTTTTT.

This rearrangement joins TRBV6-4 to TRBJ2-7; 8 bases map to TRBD2. The CDR3 extends over 15 amino acids. Per germline, CDR1 MRHNA and CDR2 SNTAGT. J lost 2 bases, V lost 5 bases, and 8 bases had no gene match. DNA for the CDR3: TGTGCCAGCAGTTCTCCGGGACTAGGGGCCTACGAGCAGTACTTC. Its translation: CASSSPGLGAYEQYF.

With respect to this clone: A read error may be the cause here, since a much bigger clone is one base away. Other nucleotide sequences from this sample produce the same CDR3. The chain has TRBV15 and TRBJ2-1; 11 nucleotides line up with TRBD2. The CDR3 consists of 15 residues. The germline CDR1 and CDR2 sequences are LNHNV and YYDKDF (reference sequence). Trimming cost V 3 bases and J 10 bases; bases outside gene matches: 8. CDR3 coding DNA: TGTGCCACCAGCAGGGGGACTAGCGGTGCAGGCGAGCAGTTCTTC. Its translation: CATSRGTSGAGEQFF.

This clone is medium-sized by share. The rearrangement uses TRBV6-1 and TRBJ1-2; no firm D call. The V gene's germline CDR1 is MNHNS and CDR2 SASEGT. The CDR3 runs to 13 residues. V lost 4 bases, J lost 8 bases, and 14 bases lay in between. CDR3 sequence (DNA): TGTGCCAGCAGTGCCCAGGACTTAGGCGGCTACACCTTC. Translation: CASSAQDLGGYTF.

By proportion, this clone is medium-sized (0.01 to 0.1%). The chain couples TRBV12-3 or TRBV12-4 to TRBJ2-2, with a weak D call TRBD2 (5 bases). The CDR3 consists of 13 residues. The V gene lost 4 bases and the J gene lost 5 bases, with 8 bases spanning the gap. DNA for the CDR3: TGTGCCAGCAGTTCAAGCGGAACCGGGGAGCTGTTTTTT. The encoded protein is CASSSSGTGELFF.

Relative to its sample, this clone is medium-sized (0.01 to 0.1%). The chain links TRBV6-1 to TRBJ1-2; maybe TRBD1 (5 bases). Germline lookup yields CDR1 MNHNS and CDR2 SASEGT. The CDR3 runs 13 residues. V shed 6 bases and J shed 4 bases, with 12 bases lying between them. The CDR3 reads CASRGGLSYGYTF. The CDR3 bases are TGTGCCAGCAGGGGGGGACTTTCCTATGGCTACACCTTC.

This clone was recorded many times. The chain has TRBV20-1 and TRBJ1-1; a possible D gene is TRBD1 (5 bases). This CDR3 comprises 13 residues. Looked up from germline, CDR1 is DFQATT and CDR2 is SNEGSKA (reference sequence). V was shortened by 5 bases and J by 5 bases, with 15 bases between the two germline ends. This CDR3 is CSAWRGPGTEAFF. CDR3 coding DNA: TGCAGTGCTTGGCGGGGCCCAGGGACTGAAGCTTTCTTT.

The table lists this clone with a few counts. This chain links TRBV7-2 with TRBJ1-2; TRBD1 matches at 9 bases. The ends lost 6 bases at V and 3 bases at J; junction bases unmatched: 8. Germline CDR1 and CDR2: SGHTA and FQGNSA. CDR3 length: 15 residues. The CDR3, as DNA: TGTGCCAGCAGTTCGGGGACAGGGAGAGACTATGGCTACACCTTC. Translation: CASSSGTGRDYGYTF.

A word on this clone: One junction end disagrees with the germline gene, perhaps due to a read error. The V gene is TRBV15, the J gene TRBJ1-6; the D is unclear. In germline, CDR1 is LNHNV, CDR2 YYDKDF (reference sequence). The CDR3 has 16 amino acids. CDR3 residues: CATGREDQLYNSPRHF. CDR3 sequence (DNA): TGTGCCACCGGCAGAGAGGATCAGCTATATAATTCACCCCGCCACTTT. Based on the CDR3 plus reference TRBV15 and TRBJ1-6, the full variable domain is DAMVIQNPRYQVTQFGKPVTLSCSQTLNHNVMYWYQQKSSQAPKLLFHYYDKDFNNEADTPDNFQSRRPNTSFCFLDIRSPGLGDTAMYLCATGREDQLYNSPRHFGNGTRLTVT.

In its sample, this clone was seen a few times. The chain recombines TRBV28 with TRBJ2-7; perhaps TRBD2 as D (6 bases). The CDR3 is 12 residues long. Germline-derived CDR1 and CDR2 are MDHEN and SYDVKM. Between the trimmed V and J ends, which lost 6 bases and 13 bases, there was a span of 19 bases. CDR3 loop: CASRLPSGLHYV. In DNA, the CDR3 is TGTGCCAGCAGGTTACCGTCGGGACTCCACTACGTC.

This clone came up a few times. The chain employs TRBV19 and TRBJ1-5; 10 nucleotides line up with TRBD1. CDR1 is LNHDA, CDR2 SQIVND, per germline (reference sequence). V shed 9 bases, J shed 6 bases, and the junction held 5 bases outside the gene matches. The CDR3 is 13 residues long. The CDR3 DNA reads as TGTGCCAGCACATGGACAGGGGGTCAGCCCCAGCATTTT. It is translated as CASTWTGGQPQHF.

This clone was counted between two and nine times. The chain has TRBV6-1 and TRBJ2-1; D possibly corresponds to TRBD2 (6 bases). The germline CDR1 and CDR2 sequences are MNHNS and SASEGT. This CDR3 contains 17 residues. The V end was cut by 0 bases, the J end by 9 bases, with 21 bases between. The CDR3 sequence is CASSEALQAGGKGEQFF. In DNA form, the CDR3 reads TGTGCCAGCAGTGAAGCGCTTCAAGCTGGAGGGAAGGGTGAGCAGTTCTTC.